This entry describes one T cell receptor (beta chain). Unique molecular identifiers featured in how the TCRbeta library was prepared. TCRdb itself ran the PCR reads through MiXCR, one entry per CDR3 protein. The sample has 200,000 to 250,000 distinct CDR3 sequences, roughly a tenth seen once; the top ten hold approximately 5.9%. This specimen belongs to a study of T-cell reconstitution after alpha-beta-depleted transplantation in children. V shed 4 bases, J shed 5 bases, and the junction held 8 bases outside the gene matches. The CDR3 consists of 16 residues. In germline, CDR1 is SGHTA, CDR2 FQGNSA. The clonotype originates from a human donor who donated a stem cell graft to a child with acute lymphoblastic leukemia. The chain is built from TRBV7-2 and TRBJ2-1; the match to TRBD2 covers 10 bases. Sequencing was performed on PBMCs from the stem cell graft donor, taken from the stem cell graft. CDR3 region: CASSSPGLARHNEQFF. The CDR3 nucleotides read TGTGCCAGCAGCTCACCGGGACTAGCGAGGCACAATGAGCAGTTCTTC.